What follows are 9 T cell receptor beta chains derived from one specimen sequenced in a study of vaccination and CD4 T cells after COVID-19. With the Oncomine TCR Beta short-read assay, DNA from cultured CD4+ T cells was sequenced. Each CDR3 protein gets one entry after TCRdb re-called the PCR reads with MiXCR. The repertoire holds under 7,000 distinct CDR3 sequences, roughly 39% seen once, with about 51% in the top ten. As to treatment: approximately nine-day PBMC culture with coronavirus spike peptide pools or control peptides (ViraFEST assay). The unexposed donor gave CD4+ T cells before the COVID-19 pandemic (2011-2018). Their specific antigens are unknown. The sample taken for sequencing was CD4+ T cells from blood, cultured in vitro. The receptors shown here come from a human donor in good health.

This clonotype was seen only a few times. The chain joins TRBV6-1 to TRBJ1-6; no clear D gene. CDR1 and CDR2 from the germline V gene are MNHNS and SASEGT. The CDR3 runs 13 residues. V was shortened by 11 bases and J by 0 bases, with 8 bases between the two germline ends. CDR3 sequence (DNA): TGTGCCGCACAAGGCTCCTATAATTCACCCCTCCACTTT. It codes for CAAQGSYNSPLHF.

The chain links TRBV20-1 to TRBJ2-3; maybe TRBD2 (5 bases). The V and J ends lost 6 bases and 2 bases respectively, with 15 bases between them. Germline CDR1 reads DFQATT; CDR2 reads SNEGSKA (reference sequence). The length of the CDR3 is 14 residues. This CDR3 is CSAKLGWYTDTQYF. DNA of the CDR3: TGCAGTGCCAAACTAGGGTGGTACACAGATACGCAGTATTTT.

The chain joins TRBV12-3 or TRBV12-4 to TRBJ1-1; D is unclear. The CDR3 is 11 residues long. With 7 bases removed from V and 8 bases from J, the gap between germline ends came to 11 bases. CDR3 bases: TGTGCCAGCACCCCCTTGAGCGAAGCTTTCTTT. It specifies CASTPLSEAFF.

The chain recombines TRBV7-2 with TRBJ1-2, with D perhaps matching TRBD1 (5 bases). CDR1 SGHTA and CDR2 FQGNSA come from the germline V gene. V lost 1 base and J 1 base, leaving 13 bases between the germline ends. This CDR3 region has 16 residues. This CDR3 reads CASSLEVSTDNYGYTF. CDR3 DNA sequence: TGTGCCAGCAGCTTAGAGGTATCGACAGATAACTATGGCTACACCTTC.

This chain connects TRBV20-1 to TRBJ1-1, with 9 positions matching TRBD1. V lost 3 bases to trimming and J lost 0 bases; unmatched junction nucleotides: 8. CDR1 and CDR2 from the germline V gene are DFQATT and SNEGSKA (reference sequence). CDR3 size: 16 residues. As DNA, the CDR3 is TGCAGTGCTAGGGCCCCACAGGGGGCGGTGAACACTGAAGCTTTCTTT. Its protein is CSARAPQGAVNTEAFF.

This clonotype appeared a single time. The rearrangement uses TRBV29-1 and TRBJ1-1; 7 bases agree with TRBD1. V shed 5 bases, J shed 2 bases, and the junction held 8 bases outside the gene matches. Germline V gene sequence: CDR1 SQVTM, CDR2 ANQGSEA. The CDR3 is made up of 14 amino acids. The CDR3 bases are TGCAGCGTTCAACCGACAGGGTATAACACTGAAGCTTTCTTT. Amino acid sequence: CSVQPTGYNTEAFF.

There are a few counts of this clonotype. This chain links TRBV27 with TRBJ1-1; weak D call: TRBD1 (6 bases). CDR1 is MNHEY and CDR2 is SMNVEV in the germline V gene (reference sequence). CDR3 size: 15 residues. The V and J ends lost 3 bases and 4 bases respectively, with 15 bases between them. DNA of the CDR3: TGTGCCAGCAGTTTTATATCAGGGGCTGTCACTGAAGCTTTCTTT. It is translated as CASSFISGAVTEAFF.

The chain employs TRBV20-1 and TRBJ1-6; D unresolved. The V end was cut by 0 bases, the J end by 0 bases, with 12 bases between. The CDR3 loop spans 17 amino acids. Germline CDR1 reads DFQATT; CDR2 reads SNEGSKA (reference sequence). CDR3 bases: TGCAGTGCTAGAGATTTGGCGGAAAGCTCCTATAATTCACCCCTCCACTTT. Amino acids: CSARDLAESSYNSPLHF.

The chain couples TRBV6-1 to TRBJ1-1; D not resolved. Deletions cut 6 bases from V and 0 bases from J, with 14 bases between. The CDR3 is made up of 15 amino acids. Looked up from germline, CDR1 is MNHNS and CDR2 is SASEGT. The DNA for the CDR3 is TGTGCCAGCAGCTATGACATAACCATGAACACTGAAGCTTTCTTT. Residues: CASSYDITMNTEAFF.